The entry below describes one TCR beta chain. The data stem from a study of blood T cell repertoires in COVID-19. Per germline, CDR1 SGHNT and CDR2 YENEEA. The CDR3 covers 16 residues. Trimming cost V 5 bases and J 3 bases, with 19 bases left between them. Using immunoSEQ multiplex PCR, the repertoire was profiled, and TCRdb retains in-frame clones only, with some absent. Here the sample spans hundreds of thousands of clones, 80% to 90% being singletons. The sequencing sample was made of peripheral blood. The chain has TRBV11-3 and TRBJ1-1; tentative D call: TRBD1 (6 bases). This receptor was identified in a woman over 75 with acute or convalescent COVID-19. CDR3 bases: TGTGCCAGCAGCACGCGAGCGTTGGGGGCATACACTGAAGCTTTCTTT. This encodes CASSTRALGAYTEAFF.